This T cell receptor (beta chain) is from a study of technical replicates of blood from a few donors. Details on this clone: Other DNA sequences within the sample encode an identical CDR3.

The V end lost 2 bases, the J end lost 1 base, and 5 bases lay between the germline ends. Per the germline V gene, CDR1 is KGHSH and CDR2 is LQKENI. The CDR3 contains 14 residues. TCRdb's table, derived via immunoSEQ multiplex PCR, lists solely in-frame clones and lacks some. The sample comprises about 50,000 clones, about 90% of which are singletons, and roughly 3.9% rests with the top ten. The sequence was collected from a human donor in good health. Some clones in this sample may be carry-over from other donors' samples. The sample comprised PBMCs. V is TRBV18 and J is TRBJ2-2, with D perhaps matching TRBD1 (5 bases). The CDR3 here is CASSPDRNTGELFF. The DNA of the CDR3 is TGTGCCAGCTCACCAGACAGGAACACCGGGGAGCTGTTTTTT.